This T cell receptor beta chain was retrieved from a study of blood T cell repertoires in COVID-19 (TCRdb year 2020). Turning to the overall study: Samples from collaborators originated in the United States, Italy and Spain and spanned both the acute and convalescent phases of COVID-19. The dataset comprised deeply sampled blood TCRbeta repertoires from subjects exposed to, actively infected with, or recovered from COVID-19. The samples were drawn from two sources: the first 160 participants of the ongoing ImmuneRACE study, and 1,000 to 1,500 subjects contributed by 6 global collaborators. Where HLA class I and class II types were available, the types were taken from metadata supplied by the sample provider, not from assay-based typing. The sample metadata nearly always contained a de-identified subject ID, COVID-19 status, age in years and sex. The prospective study material was composed of cDNA or gDNA derived from T cells, B-cell-depleted T cells, or PBMCs. The repertoires were made available in a free public database intended to serve as a resource for research on the immune response to SARS-CoV-2. Broader findings and caveats from the paper: How much clinical and demographic metadata was included differed by source and by participant, and the metadata was provided uncurated.

One collaborating source in Seattle enrolled patients during active infection and followed them longitudinally through the course of disease. Each collaborating institution followed its own protocols to collect whole blood in K2EDTA tubes. For TCRbeta analysis, collaborator samples were shipped as frozen whole blood, as isolated PBMCs, or as DNA extracted from either sample type. Taken from the germline V gene, the CDR1 and CDR2 loops are SNHLY and FYNNEI. At the junction V is shortened by 8 bases and J by 7 bases, with 8 bases in between. The CDR3 spans 10 residues, from the cysteine through the phenylalanine. CDR3 DNA only is kept here, 30 bases in frame from base 1. Remarks on this clone: Its antigen is still unknown. No much larger clone is present one base from it, and per-base qualities are unavailable.

TCRbeta CDR3 regions were amplified from genomic DNA using the immunoSEQ Assay, a bias-controlled multiplex PCR. The study's processing was this. The number of nucleated cells in each sample was estimated from the amplification of reference gene primers within the assay. Sequence reads were collapsed and filtered to measure the absolute abundance of every unique TCRbeta CDR3 rearrangement. Productive Simpson clonality was computed per sample as the square root of Simpson's diversity index over productive rearrangements. Drawn from immuneACCESS, this table holds only the in-frame rearrangements with V and J called that TCRdb kept. Clones are partly lost; checked studies trace under half to an unresolved V gene and leave the rest unexplained. V and J calls and clone size are those listed in that table; D and trimming were worked out from the DNA. Counted in this sample were approximately 25,000 clones; approximately 75% of them appeared once. The ten largest make up more than 2% of the sample.

The TCR originated in a woman in her seventies with COVID-19, enrolled during active disease. The sample consisted of peripheral blood. This chain joins TRBV2 to TRBJ1-2, and TRBD1 may be the D gene, going by 5 matching bases. The CDR3 region reads CASGQGGYTF. The nucleotide sequence reads TGTGCCAGCGGGCAGGGTGGCTACACCTTC.